This is a list of T cell receptor beta chains from one sample in a study of T cells after yellow fever vaccination. TCRdb itself ran the 5' RACE reads through MiXCR, one entry per CDR3 protein. The data hold under 550,000 distinct CDR3 sequences, with 21% observed a single time. The sequencing here drew on PBMCs, taken roughly 23 days after the first yellow fever vaccination. The receptors come from a man younger than 30 who received the YFV17D yellow fever vaccine. Both conserved end residues are part of each CDR3. Each record gives: clone size, J gene, D gene, V gene, CDR3 DNA, CDR3 protein. A D gene is named only where the DNA matches it firmly. The size entry is marked missing in some rows and otherwise reads once, few, many or a size class.

size: NA
J: TRBJ2-2
D: NA
V: TRBV4-3
DNA: TGCGCCAGCAGCCAAGTATTCCGGAACACCGGGGAGCTGTTTTTT
CDR3: CASSQVFRNTGELFF

size: NA
J: TRBJ2-1
D: TRBD2
V: TRBV5-6
DNA: TGTGCCATGAGCCGGAGGACTAGCGGGGGGCGCCACAATGAGCAGTTCTTC
CDR3: CAMSRRTSGGRHNEQFF

size: NA
J: TRBJ2-5
D: TRBD2
V: TRBV4-1
DNA: TGCGCCAGCAGCCAAGGAGTAGCGGGGGTAAAGGAGACCCAGTACTTC
CDR3: CASSQGVAGVKETQYF

size: NA
J: TRBJ2-2
D: NA
V: TRBV5-5
DNA: TGTGCCAGCAGCCGGGGAAGAGGTAACACCGGGGAGCTGTTTTTT
CDR3: CASSRGRGNTGELFF

size: NA
J: TRBJ2-7
D: TRBD2
V: TRBV10-3
DNA: TGTGCGATCAGTGAAAGCGGGGGGAACTCCTACGAGCAGTACTTC
CDR3: CAISESGGNSYEQYF

size: NA
J: TRBJ1-2
D: NA
V: TRBV7-9
DNA: TGTGCCAGCAGCTCAGCGGTCTTCGGCGGCTACACCTTC
CDR3: CASSSAVFGGYTF

size: NA
J: TRBJ1-4
D: NA
V: TRBV14
DNA: TGTGCCAGCAGCCAAGACTTCGGCGCTCGGGATGAAAAACTGTTTTTT
CDR3: CASSQDFGARDEKLFF

size: NA
J: TRBJ2-5
D: NA
V: TRBV27
DNA: TGTGCCAGCAGTTTCACACCGGGACCCCAAGAGACCCAGTACTTC
CDR3: CASSFTPGPQETQYF

size: NA
J: TRBJ1-6
D: NA
V: TRBV20-1
DNA: TGCAGTGCTCTGGGTCAGCCGGATTCACCCCTCCACTTT
CDR3: CSALGQPDSPLHF

size: NA
J: TRBJ2-1
D: TRBD2
V: TRBV7-8
DNA: TGTGCCAGCAGCTCCGGGACTAGCGGGGGAGGCCCCTACAATGAGCAGTTCTTC
CDR3: CASSSGTSGGGPYNEQFF

size: once
J: TRBJ2-2
D: NA
V: TRBV3-1
DNA: TGTGCCAGCAGCCACGCCCCAGCCAACACCGGGGAGCTGTTTTTT
CDR3: CASSHAPANTGELFF

size: NA
J: TRBJ2-7
D: NA
V: TRBV18
DNA: TGTGCCAGCTCCCCCCCGCCGGGGGACCCCTACGAGCAGTACTTC
CDR3: CASSPPPGDPYEQYF

size: few
J: TRBJ2-1
D: TRBD1
V: TRBV24-1
DNA: TGTGCCACCAGTGAATCGACAGGGGCCAATGAGCAGTTCTTC
CDR3: CATSESTGANEQFF

size: few
J: TRBJ2-2
D: TRBD2
V: TRBV5-6
DNA: TGTGCCAGCAGCTGGGCTGGGACTAGAGACACCGGGGAGCTGTTTTTT
CDR3: CASSWAGTRDTGELFF

size: NA
J: TRBJ1-6
D: NA
V: TRBV7-2
DNA: TGTGCCAGCAGCTTAGGCCCCCGCCCCCTCCACTTT
CDR3: CASSLGPRPLHF

size: NA
J: TRBJ2-2
D: NA
V: TRBV7-8
DNA: TGTGCCAGCAGCTTAGGAAAGGGACGGGTAAAAACGGTCGGCAACGCTGGGCTGTTTTTT
CDR3: CASSLGKGRVKTVGNAGLFF

size: few
J: TRBJ2-5
D: NA
V: TRBV7-8
DNA: TGTGCCAGCAGAGCCCTGACAGGACAAGAGACCCAGTACTTC
CDR3: CASRALTGQETQYF

size: NA
J: TRBJ2-5
D: NA
V: TRBV28
DNA: TGTGCCAGCAGCGAGGGACAAACGCAAGAGACCCAGTACTTC
CDR3: CASSEGQTQETQYF

size: NA
J: TRBJ1-5
D: TRBD1
V: TRBV6-1
DNA: TGTGCCAGCGTACGAACAGGGGTACAGCCCCAGCATTTT
CDR3: CASVRTGVQPQHF

size: many
J: TRBJ2-5
D: TRBD1
V: TRBV4-3
DNA: TGCGCCAGCAGCCAAGAGGGGGACAGGGAGTGGTCGGAGACCCAGTACTTC
CDR3: CASSQEGDREWSETQYF

size: few
J: TRBJ2-7
D: NA
V: TRBV6-5
DNA: TGTGCCAGCAGTTACTCGGGTTTAGGGGCGGGGGAGCAGTACTTC
CDR3: CASSYSGLGAGEQYF

size: few
J: TRBJ2-5
D: TRBD2
V: TRBV4-3
DNA: TGCGCCAGCAGCCAATACCCGGGACTAGCGGGACAAGAGACCCAGTACTTC
CDR3: CASSQYPGLAGQETQYF

size: NA
J: TRBJ1-1
D: NA
V: TRBV3-1
DNA: TGTGCCAGCACCCTGAGGACAGTGGGATACACTGAAGCTTTCTTT
CDR3: CASTLRTVGYTEAFF

size: NA
J: TRBJ1-2
D: NA
V: TRBV4-2
DNA: TGTGCCAGCAGCCAAGATCAGGTGGGATATGGCTACACCTTC
CDR3: CASSQDQVGYGYTF

size: NA
J: TRBJ2-2
D: TRBD1
V: TRBV18
DNA: TGTGCCAGCTCACCACTGACAGGGTTGAACGGGGAGCTGTTTTTT
CDR3: CASSPLTGLNGELFF

size: few
J: TRBJ2-7
D: TRBD2
V: TRBV7-2
DNA: TGTGCCAGCAGCGGCGGGGGGGGGCACTACGAGCAGTACTTC
CDR3: CASSGGGGHYEQYF

size: NA
J: TRBJ1-1
D: NA
V: TRBV6-5
DNA: TGTGCCAGCAGTTGGTCTTCACCCCCTGAAGCTTTCTTT
CDR3: CASSWSSPPEAFF

size: NA
J: TRBJ2-1
D: NA
V: TRBV11-2
DNA: TGTGCCAGCAGCCCACCACCCCTAGGGGATGAGCAGTTCTTC
CDR3: CASSPPPLGDEQFF

size: few
J: TRBJ1-1
D: NA
V: TRBV4-3
DNA: TGCGCCAGCAGCCAAGATATTAAGCCAAACACTGAAGCTTTCTTT
CDR3: CASSQDIKPNTEAFF

size: NA
J: TRBJ2-5
D: NA
V: TRBV5-1
DNA: TGCGCCAGCAGCTTGTACGGCGGGGAAGGGACCCAGTACTTC
CDR3: CASSLYGGEGTQYF

size: many
J: TRBJ2-7
D: NA
V: TRBV5-1
DNA: TGCGCCAGCAGCTCCTCGGCCGGGACACTCTCCTACGAGCAGTACTTC
CDR3: CASSSSAGTLSYEQYF

size: NA
J: TRBJ2-1
D: NA
V: TRBV4-3
DNA: TGCGCCAGCAGCGGTCGACAGGGAGGGGATGAGCAGTTCTTC
CDR3: CASSGRQGGDEQFF

size: few
J: TRBJ2-3
D: TRBD2
V: TRBV6-5
DNA: TGTGCCAGCAGTTCACAGACTAGCGGGGGGGCCGGTACGCAGTATTTT
CDR3: CASSSQTSGGAGTQYF

size: few
J: TRBJ2-3
D: NA
V: TRBV12-3/TRBV12-4
DNA: TGTGCCAGCATCCGGGTTGAGGGGTCAGATACGCAGTATTTT
CDR3: CASIRVEGSDTQYF

size: few
J: TRBJ2-1
D: TRBD2
V: TRBV4-3
DNA: TGCGCCAGCAGCCAAGGTAGCGGGGGGTCGAAAGAGCAGTTCTTC
CDR3: CASSQGSGGSKEQFF

size: NA
J: TRBJ2-5
D: TRBD1
V: TRBV4-1
DNA: TGCGCCAGCAGCCAAGAAGAGACAGGGGGTGAGACCCAGTACTTC
CDR3: CASSQEETGGETQYF

size: NA
J: TRBJ2-5
D: NA
V: TRBV11-2
DNA: TGTGCCAGCAGCTTCAACCGAAACCAAGAGACCCAGTACTTC
CDR3: CASSFNRNQETQYF

size: NA
J: TRBJ2-2
D: NA
V: TRBV18
DNA: TGTGCCAGCTCACCCCTTTCAGGGCACGTCACCGGGGAGCTGTTTTTT
CDR3: CASSPLSGHVTGELFF

size: NA
J: TRBJ1-2
D: TRBD1
V: TRBV7-8
DNA: TGTGCCAGCAGCTTAGCACAGGGGAGAACCTATGGCTACACCTTC
CDR3: CASSLAQGRTYGYTF

size: few
J: TRBJ2-1
D: TRBD1
V: TRBV6-2/TRBV6-3
DNA: TGTGCCAGCAGTCGACAGGGGCCGCCTAACAATGAGCAGTTCTTC
CDR3: CASSRQGPPNNEQFF

size: NA
J: TRBJ2-6
D: NA
V: TRBV7-2
DNA: TGTGCCAGCAGCTTAAGGGGTCCAGCCTCTGGGGCCAACGTCCTGACTTTC
CDR3: CASSLRGPASGANVLTF

size: NA
J: TRBJ2-3
D: NA
V: TRBV30
DNA: TGTGCCTGGAGTAATAGCGATGGCTATACGCAGTATTTT
CDR3: CAWSNSDGYTQYF

size: few
J: TRBJ2-4
D: NA
V: TRBV7-2
DNA: TGTGCCAGCAGCTCCGTGTCCTTGGAGGGGAACATTCAGTACTTC
CDR3: CASSSVSLEGNIQYF

size: few
J: TRBJ2-7
D: TRBD2
V: TRBV5-6
DNA: TGTGCCAGCAGCTTCGGGACTAGCGGCTACGAGCAGTACTTC
CDR3: CASSFGTSGYEQYF

size: NA
J: TRBJ1-1
D: NA
V: TRBV6-1
DNA: TGTGCCAGCAGTAATGTAGGCGACGGCACTGAAGCTTTCTTT
CDR3: CASSNVGDGTEAFF

size: few
J: TRBJ2-2
D: TRBD1
V: TRBV20-1
DNA: TGCAGTGCTAGAGCCAGGGGGAGCCTCGGGGAGCTGTTTTTT
CDR3: CSARARGSLGELFF

size: NA
J: TRBJ2-5
D: NA
V: TRBV7-9
DNA: TGTGCCAGCAGCTTAATCGGGTCGCGGGAGACCCAGTACTTC
CDR3: CASSLIGSRETQYF

size: NA
J: TRBJ1-4
D: NA
V: TRBV7-2
DNA: TGTGCCAGCAGCTTGGATTCTGCGTTCGGTGAAAAACTGTTTTTT
CDR3: CASSLDSAFGEKLFF

size: NA
J: TRBJ1-5
D: NA
V: TRBV25-1
DNA: TGTGCCAGCAGTGAATACGGGGGTCAGCCCCAGCATTTT
CDR3: CASSEYGGQPQHF

size: NA
J: TRBJ1-1
D: TRBD1
V: TRBV7-2
DNA: TGTGCCAGCAGCTGGGGACAGGGGGCAGGCGGCACTGAAGCTTTCTTT
CDR3: CASSWGQGAGGTEAFF

size: NA
J: TRBJ2-3
D: TRBD1
V: TRBV20-1
DNA: TGCAGTGCTAGACCGGGACAGGGGAGTGGGACAGATACGCAGTATTTT
CDR3: CSARPGQGSGTDTQYF

size: NA
J: TRBJ2-7
D: NA
V: TRBV2
DNA: TGTGCCAGCCTTTTACAGGGAGAGCTAAAGACTCGGCACGAGCAGTACTTC
CDR3: CASLLQGELKTRHEQYF

size: NA
J: TRBJ1-1
D: NA
V: TRBV12-3/TRBV12-4
DNA: TGTGCCAGCAGTCCACCGACACCCAATGATCGAAACACTGAAGCTTTCTTT
CDR3: CASSPPTPNDRNTEAFF

size: NA
J: TRBJ2-1
D: NA
V: TRBV3-1
DNA: TGTGCCAGCAGCCAACTACGATCGATGAGGGAAGAATCCTACAATGAGCAGTTCTTC
CDR3: CASSQLRSMREESYNEQFF

size: many
J: TRBJ1-1
D: TRBD1
V: TRBV5-6
DNA: TGTGCCAGCAGCTCCCCGGGACAGGGGAACACTGAAGCTTTCTTT
CDR3: CASSSPGQGNTEAFF

size: many
J: TRBJ2-5
D: NA
V: TRBV4-1
DNA: TGCGCCAGCAGCCCCCTCCCGGGGAAAGAGACCCAGTACTTC
CDR3: CASSPLPGKETQYF

size: few
J: TRBJ2-1
D: NA
V: TRBV20-1
DNA: TGCAGTGCCGACCCGGGCTTCCTACCCTACAATGAGCAGTTCTTC
CDR3: CSADPGFLPYNEQFF

size: few
J: TRBJ2-1
D: TRBD2
V: TRBV6-2/TRBV6-3
DNA: TGTGCCAGCAGTTATGAGATGGCGGGGGGCCTGTCAAAATACAATGAGCAGTTCTTC
CDR3: CASSYEMAGGLSKYNEQFF

size: NA
J: TRBJ2-5
D: NA
V: TRBV10-3
DNA: TGTGCCATCAGTGAGTCGGCCGAGACAGGAATCGGGACCCAGTACTTC
CDR3: CAISESAETGIGTQYF